The 28 T cell receptor beta chains in this list originate from one sample, sequenced in a study of cytomegalovirus exposure and HLA in healthy donors. PCR involved 60 Vbeta and 13 Jbeta primers. Here immunoSEQ multiplex PCR was the method, and the copy in TCRdb shows in-frame clones only, minus some. The data hold 140,000 to 150,000 clones, with 65% to 75% observed a single time. Sequencing was performed on PBMCs. The source of these receptors is a man in his sixties in good health and CMV-seronegative.

The V and J genes are TRBV15 and TRBJ1-1, with D uncertain. Per the germline V gene, CDR1 is LNHNV and CDR2 is YYDKDF (reference sequence). The V gene lost 1 base and the J gene lost 1 base, with 4 bases spanning the gap. CDR3 length: 13 residues. The CDR3 region is CATSRGQNTEAFF. In nucleotides, the CDR3 is TGTGCCACCAGCAGAGGACAGAACACTGAAGCTTTCTTT.

V and J are TRBV6-5 and TRBJ2-7, with TRBD2 as a possible D gene (6 bases). The germline V and J ends were trimmed by 0 bases and 5 bases, with 17 bases remaining between them. This CDR3 has 16 residues. CDR1 and CDR2 (germline): MNHEY, SVGAGI. Here the CDR3 DNA reads TGTGCCAGCAGTTACTCGTCAGCGGGTACGTCGGACGAGCAGTACTTC. Translation: CASSYSSAGTSDEQYF.

This rearrangement joins TRBV28 to TRBJ2-7; 7 bases agree with TRBD2. This CDR3 has 14 residues. With V trimmed by 3 bases and J by 2 bases, 4 bases remained unmatched. The germline V gene encodes CDR1 MDHEN and CDR2 SYDVKM. In nucleotides, the CDR3 is TGTGCCAGCAGTTTGAGCGGGGACCCCTACGAGCAGTACTTC. It translates to CASSLSGDPYEQYF.

This clone was picked up a small number of times. DNA of the CDR3: TGTGCCAGCAGTTACGGCCAGAACACTGAAGCTTTCTTT. Protein sequence: CASSYGQNTEAFF. The chain uses TRBV6-5 and TRBJ1-1; D is unresolved. Trimming stripped 2 bases from V and 1 base from J, with 5 bases between. Germline CDR1 reads MNHEY; CDR2 reads SVGAGI. The CDR3 is 13 amino acids.

The CDR3 sequence is CAWRRGRLSSGANVLTF. As DNA, the CDR3 is TGTGCCTGGAGGCGGGGCAGGCTTAGCTCTGGGGCCAACGTCCTGACTTTC. This sequence joins TRBV30 and TRBJ2-6; TRBD2 is a possible D gene (6 bases). CDR3 length: 17 residues. Trimming took off 3 bases at V and 0 bases at J, with 15 bases between the two ends. Germline V gene data show CDR1 as GTSNPN and CDR2 as SVGIG (reference sequence).

The chain couples TRBV11-2 to TRBJ1-1; D is unresolved. Trimming stripped 1 base from V and 4 bases from J, with 10 bases between. The CDR3 has 14 residues. Germline V lookup: CDR1 SGHAT, CDR2 FQNNGV. Here the CDR3 DNA reads TGTGCCAGCAGCTTAGTGGTGGGCCCCACTGAAGCTTTCTTT. Amino acid sequence: CASSLVVGPTEAFF. Full variable domain (rest looked up from reference TRBV11-2 and TRBJ1-1): EAGVAQSPRYKIIEKRQSVAFWCNPISGHATLYWYQQILGQGPKLLIQFQNNGVVDDSQLPKDRFSAERLKGVDSTLKIQPAKLEDSAVYLCASSLVVGPTEAFFGQGTRLTVV.

The genes are TRBV7-9 and TRBJ1-1; no definite D call. There are 12 residues in the CDR3. Germline CDR1 SEHNR, CDR2 FQNEAQ (reference sequence). CDR3 DNA sequence: TGTTCCGTCCCCGGTGGGAACACTGAAGCTTTCTTT. It codes for CSVPGGNTEAFF. Variable domain in full (rest from reference TRBV7-9 and TRBJ1-1): DTGVSQNPRHKITKRGQNVTFRCDPISEHNRLYWYRQTLGQGPEFLTYFQNEAQLEKSRLLSDRFSAERPKGSFSTLEIQRTEQGDSAMYLCSVPGGNTEAFFGQGTRLTVV.

The chain combines TRBV28 with TRBJ2-1; 7 positions match TRBD2. J was trimmed by 7 bases and V by 7 bases; bases with no gene match: 16. The CDR3 spans 16 residues. CDR1 is MDHEN and CDR2 is SYDVKM in the germline V gene. This chain's CDR3 is CASNEAGSPPTNEQFF. For the CDR3, the DNA is TGTGCCAGCAACGAAGCGGGATCCCCCCCGACAAATGAGCAGTTCTTC.

The CDR3 region is CASSENRLAGVGVGNTGELFF. CDR3 bases: TGTGCCAGCAGTGAAAATCGGCTAGCGGGAGTCGGCGTGGGGAACACCGGGGAGCTGTTTTTT. The V and J genes are TRBV6-1 and TRBJ2-2; 10 nucleotides line up with TRBD2. V trimming: 2 bases; J trimming: 1 base; junction bases outside the gene matches: 16. The CDR3 totals 21 residues. CDR1 and CDR2 (germline): MNHNS, SASEGT.

The chain's CDR3 is CASSLDGLAPREQYF. The CDR3 DNA reads as TGTGCCAGCAGTTTAGACGGACTGGCGCCAAGAGAGCAGTACTTC. The gene calls are TRBV27 and TRBJ2-5, with D perhaps matching TRBD2 (5 bases). The CDR3 consists of 15 residues. Germline V gene lookup returns CDR1 MNHEY and CDR2 SMNVEV (reference sequence). V was trimmed by 2 bases and J by 11 bases, leaving 21 bases between them.

The chain couples TRBV4-1 to TRBJ2-5, with D unclear. The CDR3 is made up of 13 amino acids. Germline V gene sequence: CDR1 MGHRA, CDR2 YSYEKL. Trimming cost V 1 base and J 2 bases, with 5 bases left between them. CDR3 sequence (DNA): TGCGCCAGCAGCCAAGTCGGGCAAGAGACCCAGTACTTC. This encodes CASSQVGQETQYF.

The V gene is TRBV28, the J gene TRBJ1-2; 9 bases match TRBD1. This CDR3 is built from 14 residues. Trimming took 8 bases from V and 4 from J; bases not matched to a gene: 8. Germline loops: CDR1 MDHEN, CDR2 SYDVKM. The CDR3 coding sequence is TGTGCCAGCTCTTACAGGGGGCGAAGCTATGGCTACACCTTC. Translated, it gives CASSYRGRSYGYTF.

This chain joins TRBV5-8 and TRBJ2-7; D ambiguous. Trimming shortened V by 1 base and J by 2 bases, and 7 bases separated the two germline ends. This CDR3 is built from 13 residues. The germline V gene encodes CDR1 SGHTS and CDR2 YDEGEE. CDR3 loop: CASSLTAAYEQYF. Written as DNA, the CDR3 is TGTGCCAGCAGCTTGACAGCCGCCTACGAGCAGTACTTC.

The V call is TRBV5-1, the J call TRBJ2-5; 9 positions agree with TRBD2. In germline, CDR1 is SGHRS, CDR2 YFSETQ. With 4 bases clipped from V and 5 bases from J, the junction kept 9 bases outside the gene matches. CDR3 length: 15 residues. The CDR3 sequence is CASSPAGGISETQYF. The CDR3 DNA follows: TGCGCCAGCAGCCCCGCGGGGGGGATTTCGGAGACCCAGTACTTC.

The chain employs TRBV19 and TRBJ2-5; 7 positions agree with TRBD1. Germline V gene lookup returns CDR1 LNHDA and CDR2 SQIVND (reference sequence). The CDR3 consists of 14 residues. The ends lost 7 bases at V and 5 bases at J; junction bases unmatched: 10. CDR3 amino acids: CASNRDRAEETQYF. In DNA, the CDR3 is TGTGCCAGTAACAGAGACAGGGCCGAGGAGACCCAGTACTTC.

The chain carries TRBV6-5 and TRBJ2-7; D might be TRBD1 (5 bases). V lost 2 bases and J 4 bases, leaving 6 bases between the germline ends. This CDR3 region has 12 residues. Germline V CDR1 and CDR2: MNHEY, SVGAGI. In DNA form, the CDR3 reads TGTGCCAGCAGTTACAGGGGATACGAGCAGTACTTC. Residues: CASSYRGYEQYF.

The chain is built from TRBV6-6 and TRBJ1-2; no clear D gene. Germline V gene data show CDR1 as MNHNY and CDR2 as SVGAGI (reference sequence). There are 11 residues in the CDR3. The V gene lost 2 bases and the J gene lost 8 bases, with 6 bases spanning the gap. The CDR3 region is CASSYRGGYTF. The DNA of the CDR3 is TGTGCCAGCAGTTACCGGGGAGGCTACACCTTC.

The rearrangement links TRBV28 to TRBJ2-7; 11 bases match TRBD2. V gave up 7 bases and J gave up 0 bases; unmatched junction bases: 5. The CDR3 has 15 residues. Germline assignment: CDR1 MDHEN and CDR2 SYDVKM. Written as DNA, the CDR3 is TGTGCCAGCACCGTAGCGGGAGGGGGCTCCTACGAGCAGTACTTC. It encodes CASTVAGGGSYEQYF.

The chain is built from TRBV27 and TRBJ1-5; D call uncertain. Trimming took off 3 bases at V and 6 bases at J, with 24 bases between the two ends. The CDR3 loop spans 18 amino acids. Germline CDR1 and CDR2: MNHEY and SMNVEV (reference sequence). CDR3 nucleotides: TGTGCCAGCAGTTTGGAAAGGTACCCCCAGCGGGGAAGTCAGCCCCAGCATTTT. Protein: CASSLERYPQRGSQPQHF.

This clone has only a few counts. The rearrangement uses TRBV7-2 and TRBJ2-2; TRBD2 matches at 13 bases. Unmatched junction bases numbered 7, after V lost 6 bases and J lost 0 bases. This CDR3 is built from 18 residues. Germline loops: CDR1 SGHTA, CDR2 FQGNSA. CDR3 coding DNA: TGTGCCAGCAGATCCCGGACTAGCGGGAGTACGAACACCGGGGAGCTGTTTTTT. Residues: CASRSRTSGSTNTGELFF.

The chain joins TRBV27 to TRBJ1-6; D ambiguous. The CDR3 is made up of 16 amino acids. Trimming removed 6 bases from V and 4 bases from J, with 16 bases in between. Germline V gene lookup returns CDR1 MNHEY and CDR2 SMNVEV (reference sequence). CDR3 loop: CASSGGEVRYNSPLHF. For the CDR3, the DNA is TGTGCCAGCAGCGGCGGGGAAGTTCGATATAATTCACCCCTCCACTTT.

J is TRBJ2-3 and V is TRBV9; D is perhaps TRBD2 (5 bases). The CDR3 spans 16 residues. CDR1 and CDR2 from the germline V gene are SGDLS and YYNGEE. Trimming took 1 base from V and 6 from J, leaving 18 bases between them. CDR3 in amino acids: CASSVSFSERADTQYF. As DNA, the CDR3 is TGTGCCAGCAGCGTAAGCTTTTCCGAGAGGGCGGATACGCAGTATTTT.

This clone was seen a few times. The rearrangement joins TRBV11-2 to TRBJ2-1, with 10 bases aligning to TRBD2. V gave up 4 bases and J gave up 2 bases; unmatched junction bases: 2. Germline-derived CDR1 and CDR2 are SGHAT and FQNNGV. This CDR3 has 15 amino acids. The CDR3 nucleotides read TGTGCCAGCAGCTCGCTAGCGGGGGCCTACAATGAGCAGTTCTTC. This translates into CASSSLAGAYNEQFF. The full variable domain, in which reference TRBV11-2 and TRBJ2-1 provide the parts outside the CDR3, is EAGVAQSPRYKIIEKRQSVAFWCNPISGHATLYWYQQILGQGPKLLIQFQNNGVVDDSQLPKDRFSAERLKGVDSTLKIQPAKLEDSAVYLCASSSLAGAYNEQFFGPGTRLTVL.

The chain has TRBV6-1 and TRBJ1-5; no firm D call. V lost 6 bases, J lost 0 bases, and 12 bases lay in between. This CDR3 region has 15 residues. The V gene's germline CDR1 is MNHNS and CDR2 SASEGT. CDR3 region: CASRTREYSNQPQHF. CDR3 nucleotide sequence: TGTGCCAGCAGAACTAGGGAATATAGCAATCAGCCCCAGCATTTT.

The CDR3 sequence is CASRPPGYFEQYF. CDR3 nucleotides: TGTGCCAGCAGGCCCCCCGGGTACTTCGAGCAGTACTTC. The rearrangement joins TRBV27 to TRBJ2-7; D call uncertain. V lost 6 bases to trimming and J lost 6 bases, with 15 bases between them. The germline V gene has CDR1 MNHEY and CDR2 SMNVEV (reference sequence). The CDR3 covers 13 residues.

This clone was observed a handful of times. The V gene is TRBV7-9, the J gene TRBJ1-2; the D gene is possibly TRBD1 (6 bases). The CDR3 contains 14 residues. Trimming removed 5 bases at V and 4 bases at J, with 14 bases between. Per germline, CDR1 SEHNR and CDR2 FQNEAQ (reference sequence). This CDR3 reads CASSPSDSFYGYTF. For the CDR3, the DNA is TGTGCCAGCAGCCCCTCGGACAGTTTCTATGGCTACACCTTC.

This chain connects TRBV27 to TRBJ2-5; 8 bases fit TRBD2. With 7 bases clipped from V and 5 bases from J, the junction kept 9 bases outside the gene matches. Germline V gives CDR1 MNHEY, CDR2 SMNVEV (reference sequence). The CDR3 runs 14 residues. The CDR3 reads CASTPPGRVETQYF. In DNA, the CDR3 is TGTGCCAGCACCCCCCCCGGGAGGGTTGAGACCCAGTACTTC.

This clone was detected only a few times. The chain carries TRBV14 and TRBJ2-1, with TRBD2 as a possible D gene (5 bases). This CDR3 contains 15 residues. Germline V CDR1 and CDR2: SGHDN, FVKESK. The V end lost 1 base, the J end lost 3 bases, and 10 bases lay between the germline ends. The CDR3 region has the DNA TGTGCCAGCAGCCAAGTACTAGGAGGCTACAATGAGCAGTTCTTC. Protein product: CASSQVLGGYNEQFF.